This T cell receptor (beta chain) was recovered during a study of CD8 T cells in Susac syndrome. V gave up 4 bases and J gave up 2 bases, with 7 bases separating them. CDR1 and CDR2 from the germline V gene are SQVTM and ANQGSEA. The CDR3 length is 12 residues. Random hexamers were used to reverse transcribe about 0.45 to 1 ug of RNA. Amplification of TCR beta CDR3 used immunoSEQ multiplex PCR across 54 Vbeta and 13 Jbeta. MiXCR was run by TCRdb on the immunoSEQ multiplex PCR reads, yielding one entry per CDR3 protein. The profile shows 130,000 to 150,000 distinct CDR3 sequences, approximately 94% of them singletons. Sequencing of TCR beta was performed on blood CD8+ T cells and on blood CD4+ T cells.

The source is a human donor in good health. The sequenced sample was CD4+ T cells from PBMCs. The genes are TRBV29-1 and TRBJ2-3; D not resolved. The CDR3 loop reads CSVGLSTDTQYF. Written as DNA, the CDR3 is TGCAGCGTTGGTTTATCCACAGATACGCAGTATTTT.